These 31 T cell receptor beta chains were all obtained from the same sample, sequenced in a study of OX40 agonist ivuxolimab in advanced cancers. TCRdb's copy holds only in-frame clones and misses some; the assay was immunoSEQ multiplex PCR. The table records 65,000 to 70,000 clones, 80% to 90% of them present only once. The sample was CD4+ or CD8+ T cells sorted from blood, taken in a trial of the OX40 agonist ivuxolimab. Receptor source: an adult with an advanced solid tumor such as melanoma, head and neck, liver or kidney cancer.

V is TRBV5-1 and J is TRBJ2-7; D perhaps matches TRBD1 (5 bases). The CDR3 loop spans 14 amino acids. The germline gives CDR1 SGHRS, CDR2 YFSETQ. Trimming cost V 1 base and J 6 bases, with 14 bases left between them. As DNA, the CDR3 is TGCGCCAGCAGCTTGCCGACAGAGACGGGCGAGCAGTACTTC. It encodes CASSLPTETGEQYF.

The chain uses TRBV4-3 and TRBJ2-7; the match to TRBD1 covers 8 bases. This CDR3 has 16 residues. The V and J ends lost 2 bases and 1 base, in that order; junction bases with no gene match: 7. Per the germline V gene, CDR1 is LGHNA and CDR2 is YSLEER. The CDR3 here is CASSQLGGQGSYEQYF. CDR3 DNA: TGCGCCAGCAGCCAATTGGGAGGACAGGGATCCTACGAGCAGTACTTC.

The chain has TRBV19 and TRBJ2-1; D unresolved. Germline CDR1 is LNHDA and CDR2 is SQIVND (reference sequence). Trimming stripped 3 bases from V and 5 bases from J, with 5 bases between. The CDR3 is 12 residues long. CDR3 loop: CASSMVNNEQFF. As DNA, the CDR3 is TGTGCCAGTAGTATGGTAAACAATGAGCAGTTCTTC.

The rearrangement joins TRBV10-3 to TRBJ1-2; unclear D gene. The CDR3 has 14 amino acids. V lost 4 bases to trimming and J lost 5 bases, with 14 bases between them. Germline values: CDR1 ENHRY, CDR2 SYGVKD. In nucleotides, the CDR3 is TGTGCCATCAGTGGGGCGGGTCAGGAGTATGGCTACACCTTC. It yields the protein CAISGAGQEYGYTF.

The V call is TRBV7-3, the J call TRBJ1-2, with TRBD1 matching 10 bases. The CDR3 is 16 residues long. The trim removed 4 bases at V and 1 base at J, leaving 6 bases unmatched. Germline V gene data show CDR1 as SGHTA and CDR2 as FQGTGA. CDR3 sequence reads: CASSSYGQGGNYGYTF. The CDR3 DNA is TGTGCCAGCAGCTCATACGGACAGGGGGGTAACTATGGCTACACCTTC.

This clone has just a few counts. This CDR3 is also generated by other DNA sequences in the sample. V and J are TRBV7-2 and TRBJ2-3, with unresolved D. This CDR3 is built from 12 residues. Looked up from germline, CDR1 is SGHTA and CDR2 is FQGNSA. V was pared by 3 bases and J by 2 bases, with 3 bases between. CDR3 bases: TGTGCCAGCAGCTTGTCCACAGATACGCAGTATTTT. Residues: CASSLSTDTQYF.

V gene TRBV19 combines with J gene TRBJ2-3; TRBD2 aligns across 12 bases. The V segment lost 4 bases and the J segment 4 bases; nucleotides outside the gene matches: 9. The CDR3 contains 17 residues. Germline V gene sequence: CDR1 LNHDA, CDR2 SQIVND (reference sequence). The CDR3 spells CASSRASGGARADTQYF. For the CDR3, the DNA is TGTGCCAGTAGTAGGGCTAGCGGGGGGGCTCGTGCAGATACGCAGTATTTT.

The chain has TRBV6-5 and TRBJ1-1; a possible D gene is TRBD1 (6 bases). CDR3 size: 14 residues. The V gene's germline CDR1 is MNHEY and CDR2 SVGAGI. Deletions cut 5 bases from V and 4 bases from J, with 14 bases between. Written as DNA, the CDR3 is TGTGCCAGCAGTCACGGGGGGGCTGGCACTGAAGCTTTCTTT. Residues: CASSHGGAGTEAFF.

This clone was recorded only once. This rearrangement joins TRBV4-1 to TRBJ1-5; 8 bases align to TRBD1. Germline loops: CDR1 MGHRA, CDR2 YSYEKL. CDR3 length: 16 residues. V shed 3 bases, J shed 2 bases, and the junction held 6 bases outside the gene matches. CDR3 in amino acids: CASSQADRVGNQPQHF. The CDR3 DNA follows: TGCGCCAGCAGCCAGGCGGACAGGGTGGGCAATCAGCCCCAGCATTTT.

J is TRBJ2-7 and V is TRBV14, with 10 nucleotides matching TRBD1. The CDR3 covers 16 residues. With V trimmed by 4 bases and J by 2 bases, 8 bases remained unmatched. Looked up from germline, CDR1 is SGHDN and CDR2 is FVKESK. CDR3 sequence reads: CASSPGRDRGTYEQYF. The DNA for the CDR3 is TGTGCCAGCAGCCCTGGACGGGACAGGGGTACCTACGAGCAGTACTTC. The full variable domain, rest sourced from reference TRBV14 and TRBJ2-7, is EAGVTQFPSHSVIEKGQTVTLRCDPISGHDNLYWYRRVMGKEIKFLLHFVKESKQDESGMPNNRFLAERTGGTYSTLKVQPAELEDSGVYFCASSPGRDRGTYEQYFGPGTRLTVT.

The chain links TRBV7-2 to TRBJ2-2; D is perhaps TRBD2 (6 bases). The germline V gene encodes CDR1 SGHTA and CDR2 FQGNSA. Trimming removed 8 bases at V and 3 bases at J, with 10 bases between. The CDR3 runs 13 residues. CDR3 sequence: CASAWRDTGELFF. CDR3 DNA: TGTGCCAGCGCCTGGAGGGACACCGGGGAGCTGTTTTTT.

CDR3 sequence: CASSEGTGPYNEQFF. In nucleotides, the CDR3 is TGCGCCAGCAGTGAAGGGACTGGACCGTACAATGAGCAGTTCTTC. The chain joins TRBV10-1 to TRBJ2-1, with D maybe TRBD2 (6 bases). Germline loops: CDR1 WNHNN, CDR2 SYGVQD (reference sequence). Trimming cost V 3 bases and J 4 bases, with 13 bases left between them. The CDR3 contains 15 residues.

The rearrangement uses TRBV30 and TRBJ2-2, with 9 bases matching TRBD1. The V segment lost 2 bases and the J segment 6 bases; nucleotides outside the gene matches: 7. Looked up from germline, CDR1 is GTSNPN and CDR2 is SVGIG (reference sequence). The length of the CDR3 is 15 residues. CDR3 bases: TGTGCCTGGAGTCCGCAGGGACAGGGTTCCGGGGAGCTGTTTTTT. Its translation: CAWSPQGQGSGELFF.

This clone came up a few times. The rearrangement joins TRBV7-9 to TRBJ2-5, with D uncertain. Germline CDR1 reads SEHNR; CDR2 reads FQNEAQ (reference sequence). V lost 5 bases to trimming and J lost 5 bases, with 18 bases between them. There are 15 residues in the CDR3. CDR3 in DNA: TGTGCCAGCAGCCCGAAACTTCGGGTCAGCGAGACCCAGTACTTC. Protein product: CASSPKLRVSETQYF.

This clone was seen more than once but under ten times. The rearrangement links TRBV19 to TRBJ1-6; unclear D gene. The CDR3 runs to 12 residues. V lost 3 bases and J lost 7, with 4 bases in between. The germline V gene has CDR1 LNHDA and CDR2 SQIVND (reference sequence). The CDR3 spells CASSMWNSPLHF. The DNA for the CDR3 is TGTGCCAGTAGTATGTGGAATTCACCCCTCCACTTT.

Of note for this clone: This CDR3 is also generated by other DNA sequences in the sample. This chain's CDR3 is CASSLVGGYGYTF. DNA of the CDR3: TGCGCCAGCAGCTTGGTAGGGGGCTATGGCTACACCTTC. The chain combines TRBV5-1 with TRBJ1-2; maybe TRBD1 (6 bases). V shed 0 bases and J shed 4 bases, with 7 bases lying between them. The CDR3 covers 13 residues. Germline V gene data show CDR1 as SGHRS and CDR2 as YFSETQ.

The chain has TRBV10-3 and TRBJ2-4; no reliable D call. With 3 bases removed from V and 0 bases from J, the gap between germline ends came to 15 bases. Germline V gene lookup returns CDR1 ENHRY and CDR2 SYGVKD. CDR3 length equals 17 residues. The DNA of the CDR3 is TGTGCCATCAGTGAACTTGGGTCAGGCCTAGCCAAAAACATTCAGTACTTC. This encodes CAISELGSGLAKNIQYF.

The chain employs TRBV21-1 and TRBJ2-1; TRBD2 is the table's D call, not checked against the DNA. TRBV21-1 is a pseudogene. CDR3 length: 19 residues. The CDR3 sequence is CASRPPTSGGLEHPNEQFF. CDR3 DNA sequence: TGTGCCAGCAGGCCGCCGACTAGCGGGGGTTTGGAGCATCCCAATGAGCAGTTCTTC.

V and J are TRBV2 and TRBJ2-7, with D possibly being TRBD1 or TRBD2 (5 bases each). V was trimmed by 5 bases and J by 4 bases, leaving 15 bases between them. The CDR3 covers 14 residues. Germline V lookup: CDR1 SNHLY, CDR2 FYNNEI. In DNA, the CDR3 is TGTGCCAGCAGTACCGGGACCCTCCCTTACGAGCAGTACTTC. Encoded protein: CASSTGTLPYEQYF. Together with reference TRBV2 and TRBJ2-7, the CDR3 gives the full variable domain: EPEVTQTPSHQVTQMGQEVILRCVPISNHLYFYWYRQILGQKVEFLVSFYNNEISEKSEIFDDQFSVERPDGSNFTLKIRSTKLEDSAMYFCASSTGTLPYEQYFGPGTRLTVT.

V usage is TRBV19 and J usage is TRBJ2-4; TRBD1 agrees at 7 bases. CDR3 length: 14 residues. The germline V gene encodes CDR1 LNHDA and CDR2 SQIVND (reference sequence). Trimming took 6 bases from V and 6 from J; bases not matched to a gene: 8. This CDR3 reads CASRDRVGRNIQYF. The CDR3 DNA reads TGTGCCAGTAGAGACAGGGTTGGTAGAAACATTCAGTACTTC.

The V call is TRBV11-2, the J call TRBJ2-5, with D perhaps TRBD2 (5 bases). CDR1 is SGHAT, CDR2 FQNNGV, per germline. This CDR3 is 13 amino acids long. V lost 3 bases and J 3 bases, leaving 8 bases between the germline ends. The CDR3 sequence: CASSFSGKETQYF. Here the CDR3 DNA reads TGTGCCAGCAGCTTTTCGGGGAAAGAGACCCAGTACTTC.

The rearrangement joins TRBV6-5 to TRBJ2-1, with no clear D. The V and J ends lost 0 bases and 4 bases respectively, with 7 bases between them. Germline V lookup: CDR1 MNHEY, CDR2 SVGAGI. There are 14 residues in the CDR3. In nucleotides, the CDR3 is TGTGCCAGCAGTTACTCCCCCCCGTACAATGAGCAGTTCTTC. Translated: CASSYSPPYNEQFF.

The chain has TRBV6-6 and TRBJ1-2; D gene unclear. The CDR3 totals 12 residues. V was pared by 10 bases and J by 7 bases, with 16 bases between. The germline gives CDR1 MNHNY, CDR2 SVGAGI (reference sequence). The CDR3 spells CATARGVGGYTF. CDR3 sequence (DNA): TGTGCCACCGCACGTGGGGTGGGTGGCTACACCTTC.

The V and J genes are TRBV5-1 and TRBJ2-5; 8 positions match TRBD2. The CDR3 runs 17 residues. The germline V gene has CDR1 SGHRS and CDR2 YFSETQ. After removal of 4 bases from V and 1 base from J, the junction contained 12 bases not matched to a gene. The CDR3 loop reads CASSLTTGGALQETQYF. The CDR3 bases are TGCGCCAGCAGCCTTACTACGGGGGGGGCCCTCCAAGAGACCCAGTACTTC.

V usage is TRBV6-1 and J usage is TRBJ1-2; no definite D call. This CDR3 region has 12 residues. Germline V gives CDR1 MNHNS, CDR2 SASEGT. Deletions cut 6 bases from V and 8 bases from J, with 13 bases between. Here the CDR3 DNA reads TGTGCCAGCAGGATCCAAGGGAGCGGCTACACCTTC. Encoded protein: CASRIQGSGYTF.

The chain recombines TRBV5-1 with TRBJ2-3; no clear D gene. CDR1 is SGHRS and CDR2 is YFSETQ in the germline V gene. With 4 bases removed from V and 0 bases from J, the gap between germline ends came to 9 bases. The CDR3 consists of 14 residues. The CDR3 region has the DNA TGCGCCAGCAGCCTAGACTCCAGCACAGATACGCAGTATTTT. This codes for CASSLDSSTDTQYF.

This chain links TRBV11-2 with TRBJ2-2; 11 bases map to TRBD1. J lost 3 bases, V lost 4 bases, and 4 bases had no gene match. The length of the CDR3 is 16 residues. Germline values: CDR1 SGHAT, CDR2 FQNNGV. The CDR3 sequence is CASSSVGQGDTGELFF. CDR3 sequence (DNA): TGTGCCAGCAGCTCAGTGGGACAGGGGGACACCGGGGAGCTGTTTTTT.

The chain recombines TRBV18 with TRBJ1-3; no firm D call. This CDR3 region has 15 residues. The ends were cut back, 6 bases at V and 0 bases at J, with 12 bases in the middle. The germline V gene has CDR1 KGHSH and CDR2 LQKENI. As DNA, the CDR3 is TGTGCCAGCTCCCCGAGGACGGACTCTGGAAACACCATATATTTT. It yields the protein CASSPRTDSGNTIYF.

The chain combines TRBV5-1 with TRBJ2-5; TRBD1 or TRBD2 may be the D gene (6 bases each). The ends were cut back, 0 bases at V and 1 base at J, with 10 bases in the middle. The CDR3 is 15 residues long. Germline V lookup: CDR1 SGHRS, CDR2 YFSETQ. In nucleotides, the CDR3 is TGCGCCAGCAGCTTGGCGGGGGCTCTCCAAGAGACCCAGTACTTC. It is translated as CASSLAGALQETQYF.

The CDR3 bases are TGTGCCAGCTCACACGAGGACAGGGGGGGCGAGCAGTACTTC. Its translation: CASSHEDRGGEQYF. This sequence joins TRBV18 and TRBJ2-7; 10 nucleotides align to TRBD1. CDR3 size: 14 residues. The germline V gene encodes CDR1 KGHSH and CDR2 LQKENI. Losses at the gene ends were 4 bases for V and 6 bases for J; bases not matched to a gene: 6.

This chain connects TRBV6-1 to TRBJ1-6; weak D call: TRBD1 (6 bases). The germline V gene has CDR1 MNHNS and CDR2 SASEGT. Trimming left V 2 bases short and J 10 bases short, with 18 bases between. The CDR3 runs to 16 residues. The DNA for the CDR3 is TGTGCCAGCAGTGAAAGACAGCCCACGCAGGGGTCACCCCTCCACTTT. This gives the protein CASSERQPTQGSPLHF.